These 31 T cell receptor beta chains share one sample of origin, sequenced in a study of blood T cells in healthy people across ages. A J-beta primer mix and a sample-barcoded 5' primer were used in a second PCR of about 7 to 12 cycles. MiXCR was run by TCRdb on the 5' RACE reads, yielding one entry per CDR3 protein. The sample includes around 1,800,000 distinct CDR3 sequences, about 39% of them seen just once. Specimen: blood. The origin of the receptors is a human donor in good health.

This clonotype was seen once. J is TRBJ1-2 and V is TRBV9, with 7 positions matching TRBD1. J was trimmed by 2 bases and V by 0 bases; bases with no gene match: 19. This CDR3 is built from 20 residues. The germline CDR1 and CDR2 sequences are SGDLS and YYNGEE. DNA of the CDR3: TGTGCCAGCAGCGTAGCTACTGATGAGGGACAGCCGGGGGGCAACTATGGCTACACCTTC. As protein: CASSVATDEGQPGGNYGYTF. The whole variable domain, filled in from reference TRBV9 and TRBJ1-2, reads DSGVTQTPKHLITATGQRVTLRCSPRSGDLSVYWYQQSLDQGLQFLIQYYNGEERAKGNILERFSAQQFPDLHSELNLSSLELGDSALYFCASSVATDEGQPGGNYGYTFGSGTRLTVV.

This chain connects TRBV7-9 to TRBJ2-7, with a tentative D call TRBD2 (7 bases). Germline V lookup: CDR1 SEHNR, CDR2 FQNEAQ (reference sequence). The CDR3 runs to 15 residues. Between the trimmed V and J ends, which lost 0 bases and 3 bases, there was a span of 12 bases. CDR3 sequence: CASSLAAGEGYEQYF. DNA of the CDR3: TGTGCCAGCAGCTTAGCGGCAGGGGAGGGCTACGAGCAGTACTTC.

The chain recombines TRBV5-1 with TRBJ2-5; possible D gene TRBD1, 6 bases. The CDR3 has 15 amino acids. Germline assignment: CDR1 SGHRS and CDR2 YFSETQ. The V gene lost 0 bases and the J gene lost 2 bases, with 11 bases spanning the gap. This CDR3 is CASSLDPGTQETQYF. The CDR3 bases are TGCGCCAGCAGCTTGGACCCCGGGACACAAGAGACCCAGTACTTC.

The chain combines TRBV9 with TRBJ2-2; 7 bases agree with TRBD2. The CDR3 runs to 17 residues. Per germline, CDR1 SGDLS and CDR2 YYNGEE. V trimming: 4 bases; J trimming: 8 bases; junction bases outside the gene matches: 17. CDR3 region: CASSPRVGGPTMGELFF. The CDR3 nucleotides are TGTGCCAGCAGCCCCCGTGTGGGAGGGCCAACCATGGGGGAGCTGTTTTTT.

CDR3 DNA: TGTGCCAGCAGTTTATCGACCTCGGGGGGGCAGGGTGATACGCAGTATTTT. It translates to CASSLSTSGGQGDTQYF. This sequence joins TRBV27 and TRBJ2-3; 8 bases fit TRBD2. Germline CDR1 is MNHEY and CDR2 is SMNVEV (reference sequence). V lost 0 bases to trimming and J lost 6 bases; unmatched junction nucleotides: 11. CDR3 length equals 17 residues.

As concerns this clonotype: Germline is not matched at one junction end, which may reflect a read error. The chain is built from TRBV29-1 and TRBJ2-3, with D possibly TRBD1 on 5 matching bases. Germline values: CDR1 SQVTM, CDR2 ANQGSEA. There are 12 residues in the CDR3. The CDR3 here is CSVGEQTDAQYF. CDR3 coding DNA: TGCAGCGTTGGGGAACAGACAGATGCGCAGTATTTT.

CDR3 sequence reads: CASSHPPSSYEQYF. For the CDR3, the DNA is TGCGCCAGCAGCCATCCACCTAGCTCCTACGAGCAGTACTTC. This chain connects TRBV4-1 to TRBJ2-7; no reliable D call. Germline assignment: CDR1 MGHRA and CDR2 YSYEKL. The germline V and J ends were trimmed by 3 bases and 0 bases, with 9 bases remaining between them. The CDR3 is made up of 14 amino acids.

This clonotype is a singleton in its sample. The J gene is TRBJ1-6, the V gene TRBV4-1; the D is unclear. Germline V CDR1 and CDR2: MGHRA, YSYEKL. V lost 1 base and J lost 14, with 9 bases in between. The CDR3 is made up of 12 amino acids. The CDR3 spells CASSQAGRSLHF. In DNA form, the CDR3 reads TGCGCCAGCAGCCAAGCTGGAAGATCCCTCCACTTT.

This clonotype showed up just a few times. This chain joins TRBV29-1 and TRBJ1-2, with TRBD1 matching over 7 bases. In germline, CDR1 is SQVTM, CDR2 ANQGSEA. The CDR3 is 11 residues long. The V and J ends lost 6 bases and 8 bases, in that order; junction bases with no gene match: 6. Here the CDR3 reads CSVAGTVGYTF. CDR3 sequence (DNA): TGCAGCGTGGCCGGGACAGTCGGCTACACCTTC.

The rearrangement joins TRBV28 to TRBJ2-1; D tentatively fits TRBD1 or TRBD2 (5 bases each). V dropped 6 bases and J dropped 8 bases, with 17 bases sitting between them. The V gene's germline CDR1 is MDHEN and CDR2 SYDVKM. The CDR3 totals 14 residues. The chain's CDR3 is CASRLVGVGYEQFF. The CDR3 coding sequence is TGTGCCAGCAGGCTCGTGGGGGTGGGGTATGAGCAGTTCTTC.

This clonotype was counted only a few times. In nucleotides, the CDR3 is TGCAGCGTTCGATACAGTAGGGAGACCCAGTACTTC. Protein product: CSVRYSRETQYF. The chain uses TRBV29-1 and TRBJ2-5; D uncertain. V dropped 5 bases and J dropped 5 bases, with 12 bases sitting between them. The CDR3 totals 12 residues. Per germline, CDR1 SQVTM and CDR2 ANQGSEA.

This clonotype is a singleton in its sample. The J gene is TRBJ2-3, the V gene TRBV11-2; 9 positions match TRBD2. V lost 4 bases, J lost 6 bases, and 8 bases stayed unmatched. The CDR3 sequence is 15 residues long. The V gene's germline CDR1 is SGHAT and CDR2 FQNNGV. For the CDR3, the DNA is TGTGCCAGCAGCTCCGGCGGGGGGGTCATTGATACGCAGTATTTT. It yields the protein CASSSGGGVIDTQYF.

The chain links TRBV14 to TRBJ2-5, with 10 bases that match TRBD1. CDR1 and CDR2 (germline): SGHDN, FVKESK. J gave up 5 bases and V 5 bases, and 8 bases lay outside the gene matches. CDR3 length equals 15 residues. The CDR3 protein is CASSSTGGLIETQYF. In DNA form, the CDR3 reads TGTGCCAGCAGCTCGACAGGGGGCTTAATTGAGACCCAGTACTTC.

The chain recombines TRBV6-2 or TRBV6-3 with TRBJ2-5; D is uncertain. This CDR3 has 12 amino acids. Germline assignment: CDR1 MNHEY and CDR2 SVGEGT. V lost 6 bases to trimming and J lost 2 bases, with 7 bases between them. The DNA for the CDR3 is TGTGCCAGCAGCAAAAGACAAGAGACCCAGTACTTC. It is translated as CASSKRQETQYF.

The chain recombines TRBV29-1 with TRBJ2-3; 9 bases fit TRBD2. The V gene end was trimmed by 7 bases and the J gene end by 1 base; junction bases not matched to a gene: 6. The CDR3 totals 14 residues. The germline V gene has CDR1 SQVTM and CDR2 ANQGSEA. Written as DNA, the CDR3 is TGCAGCGCGGAGCGGGGGGACGGCACAGATACGCAGTATTTT. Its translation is CSAERGDGTDTQYF.

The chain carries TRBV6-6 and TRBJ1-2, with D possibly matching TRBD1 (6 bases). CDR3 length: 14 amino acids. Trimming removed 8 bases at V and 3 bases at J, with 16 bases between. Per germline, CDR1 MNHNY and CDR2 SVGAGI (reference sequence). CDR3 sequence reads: CASGKTGRDYGYTF. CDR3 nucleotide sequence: TGTGCCAGCGGTAAAACAGGGAGGGACTATGGCTACACCTTC.

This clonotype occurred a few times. CDR3 loop: CASSLTGGLSAYEQYF. In DNA, the CDR3 is TGTGCCAGCAGCTTGACAGGGGGGCTTTCAGCCTACGAGCAGTACTTC. The chain has TRBV7-3 and TRBJ2-7, with 9 bases that match TRBD1. V gave up 3 bases and J gave up 2 bases; unmatched junction bases: 8. The CDR3 totals 16 residues. The germline V gene encodes CDR1 SGHTA and CDR2 FQGTGA.

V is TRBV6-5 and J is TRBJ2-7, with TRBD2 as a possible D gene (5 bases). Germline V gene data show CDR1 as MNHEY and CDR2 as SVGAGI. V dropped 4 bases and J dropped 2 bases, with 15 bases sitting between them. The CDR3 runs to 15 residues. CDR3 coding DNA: TGTGCCAGCAGTTCCGAAGGACTGGCCACCTACGAGCAGTACTTC. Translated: CASSSEGLATYEQYF.

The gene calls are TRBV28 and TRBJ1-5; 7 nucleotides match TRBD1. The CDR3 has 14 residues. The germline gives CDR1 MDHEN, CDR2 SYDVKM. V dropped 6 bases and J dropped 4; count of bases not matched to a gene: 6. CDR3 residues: CASRGQLENQPQHF. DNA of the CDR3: TGTGCCAGCAGGGGACAGCTAGAGAATCAGCCCCAGCATTTT.

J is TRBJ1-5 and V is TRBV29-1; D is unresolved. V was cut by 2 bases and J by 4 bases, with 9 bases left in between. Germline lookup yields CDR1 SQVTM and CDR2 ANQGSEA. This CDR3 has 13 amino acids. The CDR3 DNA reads TGCAGCGTTGAAATAGACGGTAATCAGCCCCAGCATTTT. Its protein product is CSVEIDGNQPQHF.

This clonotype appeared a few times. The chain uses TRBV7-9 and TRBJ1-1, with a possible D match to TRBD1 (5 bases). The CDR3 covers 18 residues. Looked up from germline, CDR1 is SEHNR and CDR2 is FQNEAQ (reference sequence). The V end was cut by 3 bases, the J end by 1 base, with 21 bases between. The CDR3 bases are TGTGCCAGCAGCTTCTATATGGGCCAGGGCGTCGGGAACACTGAAGCTTTCTTT. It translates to CASSFYMGQGVGNTEAFF.

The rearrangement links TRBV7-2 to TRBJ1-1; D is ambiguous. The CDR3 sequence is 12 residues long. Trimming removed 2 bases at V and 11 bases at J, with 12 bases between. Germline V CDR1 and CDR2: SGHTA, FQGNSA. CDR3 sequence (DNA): TGTGCCAGCAGCTTAACGTCCTCCGCGGCTTTCTTT. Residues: CASSLTSSAAFF. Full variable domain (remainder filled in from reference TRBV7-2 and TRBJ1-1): GAGVSQSPSNKVTEKGKDVELRCDPISGHTALYWYRQSLGQGLEFLIYFQGNSAPDKSGLPSDRFSAERTGGSVSTLTIQRTQQEDSAVYLCASSLTSSAAFFGQGTRLTVV.

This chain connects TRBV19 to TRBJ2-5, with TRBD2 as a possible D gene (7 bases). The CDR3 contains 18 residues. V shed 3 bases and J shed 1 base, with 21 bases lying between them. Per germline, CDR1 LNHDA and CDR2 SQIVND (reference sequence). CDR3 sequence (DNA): TGTGCCAGTAGTATGGGCCCGGGGGGCAGGGCCTTCCAAGAGACCCAGTACTTC. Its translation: CASSMGPGGRAFQETQYF.

CDR3 residues: CASSQDIGDYNEQFF. Here the CDR3 DNA reads TGCGCCAGCAGCCAAGATATCGGAGATTACAATGAGCAGTTCTTC. This chain joins TRBV4-1 and TRBJ2-1; D uncertain. Trimming removed 0 bases at V and 4 bases at J, with 10 bases between. The germline V gene encodes CDR1 MGHRA and CDR2 YSYEKL. CDR3 length equals 15 residues.

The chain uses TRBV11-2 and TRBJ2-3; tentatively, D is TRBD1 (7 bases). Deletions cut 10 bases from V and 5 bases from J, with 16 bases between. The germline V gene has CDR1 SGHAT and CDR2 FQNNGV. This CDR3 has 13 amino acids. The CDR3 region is CATQTGRGDTQYF. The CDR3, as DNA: TGTGCCACCCAGACAGGGCGGGGAGATACGCAGTATTTT. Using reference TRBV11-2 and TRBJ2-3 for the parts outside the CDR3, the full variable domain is EAGVAQSPRYKIIEKRQSVAFWCNPISGHATLYWYQQILGQGPKLLIQFQNNGVVDDSQLPKDRFSAERLKGVDSTLKIQPAKLEDSAVYLCATQTGRGDTQYFGPGTRLTVL.

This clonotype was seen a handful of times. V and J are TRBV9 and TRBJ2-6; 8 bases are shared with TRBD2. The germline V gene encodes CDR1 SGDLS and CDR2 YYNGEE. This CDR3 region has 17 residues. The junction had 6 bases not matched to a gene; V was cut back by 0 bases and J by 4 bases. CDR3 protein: CASSVGPGLAGANVLTF. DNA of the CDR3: TGTGCCAGCAGCGTAGGGCCTGGACTAGCCGGGGCCAACGTCCTGACTTTC.

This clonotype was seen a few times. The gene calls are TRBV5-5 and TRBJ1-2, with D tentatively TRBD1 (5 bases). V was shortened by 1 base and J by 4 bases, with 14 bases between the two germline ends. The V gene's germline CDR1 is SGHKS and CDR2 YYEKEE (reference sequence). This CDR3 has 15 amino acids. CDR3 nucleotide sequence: TGTGCCAGCAGCTTGAGCGCCAGGGAGATCTATGGCTACACCTTC. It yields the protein CASSLSAREIYGYTF.

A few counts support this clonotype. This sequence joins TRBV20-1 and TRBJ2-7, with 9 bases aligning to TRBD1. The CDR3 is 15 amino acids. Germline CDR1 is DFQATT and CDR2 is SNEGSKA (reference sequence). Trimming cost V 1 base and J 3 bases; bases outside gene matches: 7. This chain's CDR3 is CSARGGQGSFYEQYF. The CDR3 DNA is TGCAGTGCTAGAGGAGGACAGGGGAGTTTCTACGAGCAGTACTTC.

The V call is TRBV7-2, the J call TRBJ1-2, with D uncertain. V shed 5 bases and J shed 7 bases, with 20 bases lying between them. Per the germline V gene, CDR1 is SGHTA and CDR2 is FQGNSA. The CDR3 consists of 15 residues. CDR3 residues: CASSLVNGTRIGYTF. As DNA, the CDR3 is TGTGCCAGCAGCCTAGTGAATGGCACCCGCATTGGCTACACCTTC.

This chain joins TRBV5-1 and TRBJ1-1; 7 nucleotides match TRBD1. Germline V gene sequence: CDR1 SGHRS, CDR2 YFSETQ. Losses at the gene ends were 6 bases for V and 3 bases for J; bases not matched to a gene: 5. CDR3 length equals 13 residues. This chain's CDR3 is CASTYTGDTEAFF. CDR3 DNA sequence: TGCGCCAGCACCTATACAGGGGACACTGAAGCTTTCTTT.

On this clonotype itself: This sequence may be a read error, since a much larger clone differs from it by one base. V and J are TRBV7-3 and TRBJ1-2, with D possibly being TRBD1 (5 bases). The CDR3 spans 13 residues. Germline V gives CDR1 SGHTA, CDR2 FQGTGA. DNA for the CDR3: TGTGCCGGCAGCTTAGATGGGACGCGTGGCTACACCTTC. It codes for CAGSLDGTRGYTF.